One sample yielded the 9 T cell receptor beta chains listed below, sequenced in a study of T cell responses to AZD1222 COVID-19 vaccine. Generated by immunoSEQ multiplex PCR, the TCRdb table keeps only in-frame clones and is missing some. Of under 150,000 clones listed, approximately 90% were seen once; the top ten hold over 8.5%. Specimen: peripheral blood, collected on day 0 of MenACWY control vaccination. The receptors derive from an adult in good health.

CDR3 in DNA: TGTGCCAGCAGCTTATTCGGGACAGATACGCAGTATTTT. Translated, it gives CASSLFGTDTQYF. This sequence joins TRBV7-9 and TRBJ2-3; D call uncertain. Trimming shortened V by 2 bases and J by 3 bases, and 6 bases separated the two germline ends. Germline CDR1 is SEHNR and CDR2 is FQNEAQ (reference sequence). This CDR3 spans 13 amino acids.

Only one count was recorded for this clone. The genes are TRBV5-1 and TRBJ1-1; 9 bases are shared with TRBD1. Germline CDR1 is SGHRS and CDR2 is YFSETQ. Unmatched junction bases numbered 15, after V lost 4 bases and J lost 11 bases. The CDR3 has 15 residues. CDR3 protein: CASSPDVPGQGPAFF. In nucleotides, the CDR3 is TGCGCCAGCAGCCCCGACGTCCCGGGACAGGGTCCGGCTTTCTTT.

The V call is TRBV19, the J call TRBJ2-4; 8 bases line up with TRBD2. Germline CDR1 reads LNHDA; CDR2 reads SQIVND (reference sequence). Trimming at V came to 1 base and at J to 8 bases, leaving 4 bases not matched to a gene. This CDR3 has 14 amino acids. Here the CDR3 reads CASSIAAGEDIQYF. CDR3 nucleotides: TGTGCCAGTAGTATAGCAGCGGGAGAGGACATTCAGTACTTC.

The rearrangement joins TRBV10-3 to TRBJ1-5; D is ambiguous. Germline lookup yields CDR1 ENHRY and CDR2 SYGVKD. The germline V and J ends were trimmed by 5 bases and 3 bases, with 14 bases remaining between them. The CDR3 length is 15 residues. The CDR3 loop reads CAISPLGVPNQPQHF. In DNA form, the CDR3 reads TGTGCCATCAGTCCCCTGGGAGTACCCAATCAGCCCCAGCATTTT.

In this sample, this clone turned up once. The chain combines TRBV2 with TRBJ2-5; 11 nucleotides line up with TRBD2. Germline loops: CDR1 SNHLY, CDR2 FYNNEI. This CDR3 has 15 residues. J was trimmed by 6 bases and V by 8 bases; bases with no gene match: 11. As DNA, the CDR3 is TGTGCCAGCCAGTCAACTAGCGGGAGTATAAAGACCCAGTACTTC. This codes for CASQSTSGSIKTQYF.

The chain links TRBV4-1 to TRBJ2-7; maybe TRBD2 (5 bases). V dropped 1 base and J dropped 5 bases, with 15 bases sitting between them. The CDR3 is 15 amino acids. Germline V gene lookup returns CDR1 MGHRA and CDR2 YSYEKL. CDR3 residues: CASSQGNGILDEQYF. CDR3 bases: TGCGCCAGCAGCCAAGGGAACGGGATCCTCGACGAGCAGTACTTC.

The CDR3, as DNA: TGTGCCAGCAGCTTAGCCGGGACGTTTAAATATGGCTACACCTTC. Its translation: CASSLAGTFKYGYTF. This rearrangement joins TRBV7-9 to TRBJ1-2; possible D gene TRBD1, 5 bases. Trimming pared 0 bases from V and 5 bases from J, leaving 13 bases between. The CDR3 loop spans 15 amino acids. The germline V gene encodes CDR1 SEHNR and CDR2 FQNEAQ (reference sequence).

This sequence joins TRBV5-1 and TRBJ2-1; 13 positions match TRBD2. CDR1 is SGHRS, CDR2 YFSETQ, per germline. V lost 4 bases to trimming and J lost 7 bases; unmatched junction nucleotides: 5. CDR3 length: 15 amino acids. CDR3 sequence: CASSGLAGASNEQFF. The DNA of the CDR3 is TGCGCCAGCAGCGGACTAGCGGGAGCTTCAAATGAGCAGTTCTTC.

The V call is TRBV6-2 or TRBV6-3, the J call TRBJ1-2; possible D gene TRBD1, 5 bases. Germline CDR1 MNHEY, CDR2 SVGEGT. V was shortened by 2 bases and J by 2 bases, with 6 bases between the two germline ends. There are 13 residues in the CDR3. The CDR3 region has the DNA TGTGCCAGCAGTTACAGGGACAACTATGGCTACACCTTC. Protein sequence: CASSYRDNYGYTF.